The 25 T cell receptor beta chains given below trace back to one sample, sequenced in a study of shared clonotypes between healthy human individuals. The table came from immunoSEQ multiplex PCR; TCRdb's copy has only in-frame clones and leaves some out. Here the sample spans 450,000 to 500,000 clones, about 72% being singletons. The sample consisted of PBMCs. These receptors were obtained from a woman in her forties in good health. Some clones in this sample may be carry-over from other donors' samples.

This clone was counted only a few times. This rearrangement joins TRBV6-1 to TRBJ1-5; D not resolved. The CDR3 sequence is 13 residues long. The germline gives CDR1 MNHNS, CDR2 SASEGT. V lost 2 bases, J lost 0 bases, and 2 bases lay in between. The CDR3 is CASSEHSNQPQHF. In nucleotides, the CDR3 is TGTGCCAGCAGTGAACATAGCAATCAGCCCCAGCATTTT.

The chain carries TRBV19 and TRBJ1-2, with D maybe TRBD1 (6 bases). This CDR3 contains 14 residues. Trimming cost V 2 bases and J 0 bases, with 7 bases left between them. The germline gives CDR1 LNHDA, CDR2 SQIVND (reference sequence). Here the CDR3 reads CASSIWGPNYGYTF. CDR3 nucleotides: TGTGCCAGTAGTATATGGGGGCCTAACTATGGCTACACCTTC.

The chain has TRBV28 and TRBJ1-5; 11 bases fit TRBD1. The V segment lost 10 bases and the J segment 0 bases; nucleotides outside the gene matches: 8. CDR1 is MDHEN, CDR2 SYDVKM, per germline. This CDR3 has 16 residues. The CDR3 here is CATRTGGFYSNQPQHF. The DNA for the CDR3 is TGTGCCACCCGGACAGGGGGCTTCTATAGCAATCAGCCCCAGCATTTT.

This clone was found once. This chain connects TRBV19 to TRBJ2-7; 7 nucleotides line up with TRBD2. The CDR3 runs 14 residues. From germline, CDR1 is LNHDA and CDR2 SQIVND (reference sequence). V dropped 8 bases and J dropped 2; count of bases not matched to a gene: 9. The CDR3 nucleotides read TGTGCCAGTCGTCCACGGGAGGCCACCTACGAGCAGTACTTC. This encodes CASRPREATYEQYF.

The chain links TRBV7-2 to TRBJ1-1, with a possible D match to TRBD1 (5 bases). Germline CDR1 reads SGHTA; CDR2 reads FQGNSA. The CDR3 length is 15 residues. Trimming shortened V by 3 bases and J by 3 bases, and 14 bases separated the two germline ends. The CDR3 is CASSFQGDGYTEAFF. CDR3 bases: TGTGCCAGCAGCTTCCAAGGGGACGGATACACTGAAGCTTTCTTT.

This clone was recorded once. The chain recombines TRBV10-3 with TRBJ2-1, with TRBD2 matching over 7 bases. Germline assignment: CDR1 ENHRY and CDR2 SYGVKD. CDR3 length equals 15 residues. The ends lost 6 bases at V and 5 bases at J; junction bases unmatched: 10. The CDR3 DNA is TGTGCCATCAGCCCCTCTGGACTAGTTGACAATGAGCAGTTCTTC. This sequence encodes CAISPSGLVDNEQFF.

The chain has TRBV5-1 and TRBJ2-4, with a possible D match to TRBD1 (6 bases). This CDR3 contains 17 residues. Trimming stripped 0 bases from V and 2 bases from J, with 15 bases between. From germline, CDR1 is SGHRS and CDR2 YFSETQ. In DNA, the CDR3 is TGCGCCAGCAGCTTGGGGACAGCTTTGGGACCCAAAAACATTCAGTACTTC. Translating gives CASSLGTALGPKNIQYF.

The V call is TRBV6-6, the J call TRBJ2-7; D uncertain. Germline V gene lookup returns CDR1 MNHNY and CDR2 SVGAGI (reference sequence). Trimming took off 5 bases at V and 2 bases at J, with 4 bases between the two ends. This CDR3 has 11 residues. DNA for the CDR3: TGTGCCAGCAGTCAGACCTACGAGCAGTACTTC. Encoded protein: CASSQTYEQYF.

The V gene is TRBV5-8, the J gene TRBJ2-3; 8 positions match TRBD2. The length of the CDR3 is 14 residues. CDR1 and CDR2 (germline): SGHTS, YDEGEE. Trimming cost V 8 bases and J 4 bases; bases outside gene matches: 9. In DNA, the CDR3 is TGTGCCAGATCACGGGAGGGCGGGCCAGATACGCAGTATTTT. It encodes CARSREGGPDTQYF.

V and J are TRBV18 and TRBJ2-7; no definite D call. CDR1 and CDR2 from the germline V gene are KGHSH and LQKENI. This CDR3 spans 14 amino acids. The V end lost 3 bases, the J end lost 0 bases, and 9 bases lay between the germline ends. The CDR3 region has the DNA TGTGCCAGCTCACCCTCCACTGACTCCTACGAGCAGTACTTC. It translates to CASSPSTDSYEQYF. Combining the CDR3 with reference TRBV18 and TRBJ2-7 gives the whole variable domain NAGVMQNPRHLVRRRGQEARLRCSPMKGHSHVYWYRQLPEEGLKFMVYLQKENIIDESGMPKERFSAEFPKEGPSILRIQQVVRGDSAAYFCASSPSTDSYEQYFGPGTRLTVT.

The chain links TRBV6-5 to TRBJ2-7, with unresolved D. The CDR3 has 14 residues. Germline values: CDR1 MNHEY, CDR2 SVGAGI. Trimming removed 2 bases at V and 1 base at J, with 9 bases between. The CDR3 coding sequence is TGTGCCAGCAGTTACGGGCACAGATCCTACGAGCAGTACTTC. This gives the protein CASSYGHRSYEQYF.

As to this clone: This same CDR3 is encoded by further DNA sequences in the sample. The CDR3 nucleotides are TGTGCCAGCAGCTTGGCCGTGGGGAACACTGAAGCTTTCTTT. Translated, it gives CASSLAVGNTEAFF. The chain is built from TRBV5-4 and TRBJ1-1; D remains unclear. V dropped 0 bases and J dropped 1 base, with 7 bases sitting between them. The CDR3 is 14 residues long. CDR1 is SGHNT and CDR2 is YYREEE in the germline V gene (reference sequence).

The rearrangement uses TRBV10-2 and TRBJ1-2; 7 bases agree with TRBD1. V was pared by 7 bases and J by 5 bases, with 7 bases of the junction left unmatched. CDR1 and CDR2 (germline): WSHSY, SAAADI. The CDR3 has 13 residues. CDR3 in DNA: TGCGCCAGCACAAGGGCAGGGGGGTATGGCTACACCTTC. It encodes CASTRAGGYGYTF.

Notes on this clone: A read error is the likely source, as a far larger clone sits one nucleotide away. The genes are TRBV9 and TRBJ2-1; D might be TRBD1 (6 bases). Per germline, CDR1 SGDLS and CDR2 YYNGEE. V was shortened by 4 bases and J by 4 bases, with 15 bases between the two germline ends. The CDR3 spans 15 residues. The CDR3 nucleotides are TGTGCCAGCAGCCCTAGGGGGTCCGAATACAATGAGCAGTTCTTC. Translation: CASSPRGSEYNEQFF. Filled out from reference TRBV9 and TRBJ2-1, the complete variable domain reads DSGVTQTPKHLITATGQRVTLRCSPRSGDLSVYWYQQSLDQGLQFLIQYYNGEERAKGNILERFSAQQFPDLHSELNLSSLELGDSALYFCASSPRGSEYNEQFFGPGTRLTVL.

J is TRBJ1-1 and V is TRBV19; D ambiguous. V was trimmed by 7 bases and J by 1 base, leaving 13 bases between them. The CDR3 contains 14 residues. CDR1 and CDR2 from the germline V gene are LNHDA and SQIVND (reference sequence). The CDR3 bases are TGTGCCAGTACCCCGGGGAGGGCGAACACTGAAGCTTTCTTT. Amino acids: CASTPGRANTEAFF.

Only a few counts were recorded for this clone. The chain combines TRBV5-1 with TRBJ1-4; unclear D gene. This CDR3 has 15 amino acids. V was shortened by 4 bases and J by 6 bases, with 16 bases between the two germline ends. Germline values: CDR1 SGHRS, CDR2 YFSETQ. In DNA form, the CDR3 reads TGCGCCAGCAGCCCCGCGAATGGGAGGGATGAAAAACTGTTTTTT. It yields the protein CASSPANGRDEKLFF.

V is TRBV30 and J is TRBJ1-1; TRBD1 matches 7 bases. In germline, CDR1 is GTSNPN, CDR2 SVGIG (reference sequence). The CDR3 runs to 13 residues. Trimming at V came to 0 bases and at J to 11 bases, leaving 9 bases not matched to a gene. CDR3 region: CAWSVSTGVSAFF. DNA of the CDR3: TGTGCCTGGAGTGTAAGCACAGGGGTAAGTGCTTTCTTT.

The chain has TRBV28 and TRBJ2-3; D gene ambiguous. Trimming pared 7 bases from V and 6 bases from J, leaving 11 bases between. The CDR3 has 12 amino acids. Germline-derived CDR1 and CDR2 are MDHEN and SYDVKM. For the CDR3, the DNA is TGTGCCAGCACCGCGTTACATGATACGCAGTATTTT. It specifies CASTALHDTQYF.

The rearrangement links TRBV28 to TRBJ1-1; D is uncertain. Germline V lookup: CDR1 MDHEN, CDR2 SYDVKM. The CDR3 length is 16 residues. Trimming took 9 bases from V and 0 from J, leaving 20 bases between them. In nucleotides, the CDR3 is TGTGCCAGTATTCGCGATCAGTTAGAAATGAACACTGAAGCTTTCTTT. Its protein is CASIRDQLEMNTEAFF.

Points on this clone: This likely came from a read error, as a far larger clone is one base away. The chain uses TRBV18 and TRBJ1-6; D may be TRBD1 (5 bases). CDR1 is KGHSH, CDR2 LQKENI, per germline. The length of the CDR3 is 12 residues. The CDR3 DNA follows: TGTACCAGCTCACCAGGGAATTCACCCCTCCACTTT. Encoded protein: CTSSPGNSPLHF. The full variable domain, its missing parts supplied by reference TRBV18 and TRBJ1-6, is NAGVMQNPRHLVRRRGQEARLRCSPMKGHSHVYWYRQLPEEGLKFMVYLQKENIIDESGMPKERFSAEFPKEGPSILRIQQVVRGDSAAYFCTSSPGNSPLHFGNGTRLTVT.

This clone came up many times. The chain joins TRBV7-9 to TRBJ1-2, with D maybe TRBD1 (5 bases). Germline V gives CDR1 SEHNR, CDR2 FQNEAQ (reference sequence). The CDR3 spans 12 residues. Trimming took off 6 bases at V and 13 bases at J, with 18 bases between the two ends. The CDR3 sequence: CASSYPGTASTF. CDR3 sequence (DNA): TGTGCCAGCAGTTACCCCGGGACTGCCAGCACCTTC.

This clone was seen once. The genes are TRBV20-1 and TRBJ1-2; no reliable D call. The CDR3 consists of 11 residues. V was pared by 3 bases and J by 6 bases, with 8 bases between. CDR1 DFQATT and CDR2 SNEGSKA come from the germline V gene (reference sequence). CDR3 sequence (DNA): TGCAGTGCTAGCACGGTGAATGGCTACACCTTC. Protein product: CSASTVNGYTF.

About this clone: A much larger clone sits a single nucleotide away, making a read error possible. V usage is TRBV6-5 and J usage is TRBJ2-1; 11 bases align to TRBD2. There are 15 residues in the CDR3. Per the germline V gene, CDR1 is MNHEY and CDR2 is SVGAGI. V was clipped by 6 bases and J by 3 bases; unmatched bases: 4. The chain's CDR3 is CASSPGTSGYNEQFF. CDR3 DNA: TGTGCCAGCAGCCCCGGGACTAGCGGCTACAATGAGCAGTTCTTC.

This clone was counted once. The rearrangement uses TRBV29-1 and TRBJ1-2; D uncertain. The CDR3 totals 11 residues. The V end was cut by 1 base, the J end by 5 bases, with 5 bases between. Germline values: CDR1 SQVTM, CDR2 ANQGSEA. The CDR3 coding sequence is TGCAGCGTTGAAGGGAGTTATGGCTACACCTTC. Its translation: CSVEGSYGYTF.

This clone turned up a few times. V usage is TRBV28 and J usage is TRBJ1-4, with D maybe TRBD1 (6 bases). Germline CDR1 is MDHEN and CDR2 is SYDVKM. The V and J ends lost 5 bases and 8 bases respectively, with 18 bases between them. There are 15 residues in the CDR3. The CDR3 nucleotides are TGTGCCAGCAGTCCCACAGGGCGGGCGAGCGAAAAACTGTTTTTT. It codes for CASSPTGRASEKLFF.